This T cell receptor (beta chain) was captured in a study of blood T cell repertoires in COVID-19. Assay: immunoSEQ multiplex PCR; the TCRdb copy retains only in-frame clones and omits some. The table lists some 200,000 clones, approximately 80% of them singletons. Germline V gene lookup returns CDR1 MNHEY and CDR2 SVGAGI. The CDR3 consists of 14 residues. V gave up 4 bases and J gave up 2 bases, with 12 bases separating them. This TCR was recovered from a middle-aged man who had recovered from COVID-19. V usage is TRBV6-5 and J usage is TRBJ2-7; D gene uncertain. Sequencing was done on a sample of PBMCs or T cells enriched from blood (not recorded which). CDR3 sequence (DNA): TGTGCCAGCAGTTCCAGTCGCCCCACCTACGAGCAGTACTTC. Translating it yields CASSSSRPTYEQYF.